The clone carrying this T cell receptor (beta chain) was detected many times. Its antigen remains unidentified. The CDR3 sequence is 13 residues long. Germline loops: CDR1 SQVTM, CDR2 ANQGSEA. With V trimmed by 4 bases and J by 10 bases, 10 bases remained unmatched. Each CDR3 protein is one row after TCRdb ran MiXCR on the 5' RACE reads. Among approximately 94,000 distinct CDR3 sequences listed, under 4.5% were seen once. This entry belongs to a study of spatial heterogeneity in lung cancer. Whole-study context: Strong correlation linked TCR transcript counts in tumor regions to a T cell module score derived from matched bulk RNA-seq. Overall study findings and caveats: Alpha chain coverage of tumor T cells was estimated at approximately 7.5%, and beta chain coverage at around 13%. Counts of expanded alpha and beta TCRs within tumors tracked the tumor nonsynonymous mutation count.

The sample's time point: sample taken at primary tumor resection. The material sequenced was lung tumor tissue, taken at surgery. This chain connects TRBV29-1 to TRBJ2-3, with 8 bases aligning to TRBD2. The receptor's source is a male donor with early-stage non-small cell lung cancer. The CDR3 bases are TGCAGCGTTGCCCCGAGCGGGAGAGGTCCGCAGTATTTT. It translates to CSVAPSGRGPQYF.